The rows below give T cell receptor beta chains drawn from one sample of a study of T cells in Graves' hyperthyroidism and ophthalmopathy. TCRdb reprocessed the multiplex PCR reads with MiXCR, giving one entry per CDR3 protein. This repertoire shows about 480,000 distinct CDR3 sequences, over 13% found once; its top ten account for over 15%. Sequences were obtained from blood. The origin of the receptors is a young woman with Graves' hyperthyroidism. Each CDR3 is given with its conserved first and last residue. A D gene is named only where the DNA matches it firmly. Where a row states a size, it is once, few, many or the class of an expanded clone; other rows omit it.

V gene	clone size	CDR3 length	J gene	D gene	CDR3 DNA	CDR3 protein
TRBV11-2	many	15	TRBJ1-6	TRBD1	TGTGCCAGCAGCTTAGGAGGGACAGGTGGATCACCCCTCCACTTT	CASSLGGTGGSPLHF
TRBV3-1	few	17	TRBJ2-5	-	TGTGCCAGCAGCCAAGATTCTCGGGTACAGGGACAAGAGACCCAGTACTTC	CASSQDSRVQGQETQYF
TRBV4-1	-	16	TRBJ2-1	-	TGCGCCAGCAGCCAAGATTCTACTAGCTTCTACAATGAGCAGTTCTTC	CASSQDSTSFYNEQFF
TRBV7-3	few	17	TRBJ2-2	TRBD1	TGTGCCAGCAGCTTTCATACCGGACAGGGGGGGGCCGGGGAGCTGTTTTTT	CASSFHTGQGGAGELFF
TRBV14	many	15	TRBJ2-3	-	TGTGCCAGCAGCCAAGGGCAGACTAGCACAGATACGCAGTATTTT	CASSQGQTSTDTQYF
TRBV20-1	many	14	TRBJ1-1	TRBD1	TGCAGTGCTAACCCCGGGACAGATAACACTGAAGCTTTCTTT	CSANPGTDNTEAFF
TRBV3-1	-	14	TRBJ2-3	-	TGTGCCAGCAGCCAAGTCCGAACCCGCGATACGCAGTATTTT	CASSQVRTRDTQYF
TRBV20-1	many	17	TRBJ2-7	TRBD2	TGCAGTGCTAGTCCCTTCAGGGGAAGCGGGAGCGCCTACGAGCAGTACTTC	CSASPFRGSGSAYEQYF
TRBV20-1	many	13	TRBJ1-2	-	TGCAGTGCTAGAGAGGGGGCTTCGAATGGCTACACCTTC	CSAREGASNGYTF
TRBV19	-	14	TRBJ1-4	-	TGTGCCAGTAGTATCAGAGGTGCTAATGAAAAACTGTTTTTT	CASSIRGANEKLFF